This T cell receptor beta chain was sequenced for a study of blood T cell repertoires in COVID-19. Study summary: Sites across the United States, Italy and Spain contributed samples from acute and convalescent COVID-19.

Generated by immunoSEQ multiplex PCR, the TCRdb table keeps only in-frame clones and is missing some. The sample comprises 300,000 to 400,000 clones, 70% to 90% of which are singletons, and more than 1% rests with the top ten. The participants were between about 18 and 90 years old and came from roughly 24 US areas. Assignments of participants to cohorts depended upon their own reported clinical history. Recovery among Cohort 3 donors was established by two negative PCRs, clearance, or symptom resolution. The CDR3 has 12 amino acids. Germline CDR1 and CDR2: SNHLY and FYNNEI. V dropped 6 bases and J dropped 9 bases, with 9 bases sitting between them.

Input material: PBMCs or T cells enriched from blood (not recorded which). The TCR originated in a young woman who had recovered from COVID-19. The rearrangement uses TRBV2 and TRBJ1-6, with D uncertain. CDR3 in DNA: TGTGCCAGCAGAGAGGAAATTTCACCCCTCCACTTT. This translates into CASREEISPLHF. Drawing the rest from reference TRBV2 and TRBJ1-6, the complete variable domain is EPEVTQTPSHQVTQMGQEVILRCVPISNHLYFYWYRQILGQKVEFLVSFYNNEISEKSEIFDDQFSVERPDGSNFTLKIRSTKLEDSAMYFCASREEISPLHFGNGTRLTVT.